These 9 T cell receptor beta chains originate from one sample sequenced in a study of regulatory dendritic cells for organ transplantation. For these receptors, no antigen is known. Sorted subsets were CFSE-labeled and cultured roughly 5 days with allogeneic dendritic cells. Profiled with immunoSEQ multiplex PCR; TCRdb holds only in-frame clones, not every one. The table has more than 5,000 clones, roughly 79% seen once. The sequenced material came from memory CD8+ T cells from blood cultured with regulatory dendritic cells. Documented subset: CD45RO+ memory T cells. Every receptor here comes from a human donor in good health.

The chain recombines TRBV10-2 with TRBJ2-1, with D hard to call. V was cut by 1 base and J by 6 bases, with 4 bases left in between. This CDR3 has 12 residues. Per the germline V gene, CDR1 is WSHSY and CDR2 is SAAADI. The CDR3 sequence is CASSEYGNEQFF. The CDR3 DNA sequence: TGCGCCAGCAGTGAGTATGGCAATGAGCAGTTCTTC.

This clone is medium-sized by share. The chain combines TRBV7-3 with TRBJ2-2; TRBD2 matches at 13 bases. The CDR3 extends over 17 amino acids. Germline V gene sequence: CDR1 SGHTA, CDR2 FQGTGA. Trimming cost V 5 bases and J 7 bases; bases outside gene matches: 10. The CDR3 DNA sequence: TGTGCCAGCAGCCCCACTAGCGGGGGGGCCTTTGGCGGGGAGCTGTTTTTT. Translation gives CASSPTSGGAFGGELFF. The full variable domain, with the rest looked up from reference TRBV7-3 and TRBJ2-2, is GAGVSQTPSNKVTEKGKYVELRCDPISGHTALYWYRQSLGQGPEFLIYFQGTGAADDSGLPNDRFFAVRPEGSVSTLKIQRTERGDSAVYLCASSPTSGGAFGGELFFGEGSRLTVL.

This clone was found once. The CDR3 nucleotides read TGCGCCAGCAGCCAATTGGCCGGGGTGGGGGAGACCCAGTACTTC. It is translated as CASSQLAGVGETQYF. The chain is built from TRBV4-3 and TRBJ2-5; possibly TRBD2 for D (5 bases). Germline CDR1 and CDR2: LGHNA and YSLEER. V was clipped by 2 bases and J by 5 bases, with 15 bases between them. CDR3 length: 15 residues.

This clone ranks as large. J is TRBJ2-3 and V is TRBV25-1; D could derive from TRBD1 or TRBD2 (5 bases each). Germline values: CDR1 MGHDK, CDR2 SYGVNS. The CDR3 is 12 residues long. V was shortened by 6 bases and J by 11 bases, with 15 bases between the two germline ends. For the CDR3, the DNA is TGTGCCAGCAGGGGGGACGGTGTGGTGCAGTATTTT. Protein product: CASRGDGVVQYF.

V usage is TRBV11-2 and J usage is TRBJ2-5; D may be TRBD2 (5 bases). The V gene lost 3 bases and the J gene lost 1 base, with 12 bases spanning the gap. The CDR3 spans 15 residues. The germline V gene has CDR1 SGHAT and CDR2 FQNNGV. The CDR3 region is CASSLLVGLQETQYF. Written as DNA, the CDR3 is TGTGCCAGCAGCTTGCTGGTAGGACTCCAAGAGACCCAGTACTTC.

V is TRBV7-6 and J is TRBJ1-1; D is possibly TRBD1 (6 bases). The CDR3 is 19 residues long. Germline V gives CDR1 SGHVS, CDR2 FNYEAQ. The V gene lost 3 bases and the J gene lost 2 bases, with 25 bases spanning the gap. The CDR3 DNA follows: TGTGCCAGCAGCTTTTGGGGGTTGAGCCGGGACACCGCAAACACTGAAGCTTTCTTT. Its protein product is CASSFWGLSRDTANTEAFF.

The V call is TRBV28, the J call TRBJ2-1, with TRBD2 matching over 7 bases. V was pared by 6 bases and J by 9 bases, with 8 bases of the junction left unmatched. This CDR3 region has 13 residues. Germline V gene sequence: CDR1 MDHEN, CDR2 SYDVKM. CDR3 in amino acids: CASSFGGGGEQFF. CDR3 sequence (DNA): TGTGCCAGCAGCTTCGGTGGGGGGGGTGAGCAGTTCTTC. The variable domain in full, completed from reference TRBV28 and TRBJ2-1, reads DVKVTQSSRYLVKRTGEKVFLECVQDMDHENMFWYRQDPGLGLRLIYFSYDVKMKEKGDIPEGYSVSREKKERFSLILESASTNQTSMYLCASSFGGGGEQFFGPGTRLTVL.

The chain uses TRBV4-2 and TRBJ2-1, with D unresolved. Germline V gene data show CDR1 as LGHNA and CDR2 as YNFKEQ. This CDR3 contains 12 residues. The V and J ends lost 0 bases and 12 bases respectively, with 9 bases between them. The CDR3 DNA is TGTGCCAGCAGCCAAGAGGGGTTGGGGCAGTTCTTC. This sequence encodes CASSQEGLGQFF.

The V and J genes are TRBV5-4 and TRBJ2-3; 10 bases match TRBD2. The V and J ends lost 0 bases and 0 bases, in that order; junction bases with no gene match: 10. CDR1 is SGHNT and CDR2 is YYREEE in the germline V gene (reference sequence). This CDR3 region has 19 residues. CDR3 nucleotide sequence: TGTGCCAGCAGCTTGGGACTAGCGGGCATAAGTCTCAGCACAGATACGCAGTATTTT. Its translation: CASSLGLAGISLSTDTQYF.